A selection of T cell receptor beta chains follows, all from one sample in a study of blood T cell repertoires in COVID-19. Clones were sequenced by immunoSEQ multiplex PCR, and TCRdb holds only the in-frame ones, with some missing. The sample contains approximately 160,000 clones, 80% to 85% of which appear only once. Material for sequencing was peripheral blood. Receptors originate from a man in his late teens or twenties with active or convalescent COVID-19. The CDR3 runs from the conserved cysteine through the conserved F or W. Each record gives: CDR3 protein, CDR3 DNA, D gene, V gene, J gene, clone size. D genes are given only for firm matches. Where a row states a size, it is once, few, many or the class of an expanded clone; other rows omit it.

CASSAQKGNYGYTF	TGTGCCAGTAGTGCCCAGAAGGGGAACTATGGCTACACCTTC	-	TRBV19	TRBJ1-2	-
CASSQDAGRITGELFF	TGTGCCAGCAGCCAAGATGCTGGCAGGATCACCGGGGAGCTGTTTTTT	-	TRBV14	TRBJ2-2	-
CASRRTGGGGEQFF	TGTGCCAGCAGACGCACGGGTGGGGGAGGTGAGCAGTTCTTC	-	TRBV28	TRBJ2-1	-
CASSLTAGGGGNTIYF	TGTGCCAGCAGCTTGACGGCAGGGGGCGGTGGAAACACCATATATTTT	TRBD1	TRBV5-5	TRBJ1-3	-
CASSYSAVRRTEAFF	TGTGCCAGCAGTTACTCGGCAGTGAGGAGGACTGAAGCTTTCTTT	-	TRBV6-5	TRBJ1-1	-
CASLIPGGGNTEAFF	TGTGCCAGCTTGATCCCGGGCGGGGGGAACACTGAAGCTTTCTTT	-	TRBV2	TRBJ1-1	-
CASSHRQGRNTF	TGTGCCAGCAGCCATCGCCAGGGGAGAAACACCTTC	-	TRBV3-1/TRBV3-2	TRBJ1-2	few
CASSLATAPYHEQFF	TGTGCCAGCAGCTTAGCTACTGCCCCATACCATGAGCAGTTCTTC	-	TRBV7-8	TRBJ2-1	-
CASSYRQGALAWSSGYNEQFF	TGTGCCAGCAGTTATAGACAGGGGGCGCTTGCGTGGAGTTCGGGGTACAATGAGCAGTTCTTC	TRBD1	TRBV6-2/TRBV6-3	TRBJ2-1	-
CAARSGQGTYEQYF	TGTGCCGCACGATCCGGACAGGGTACATACGAGCAGTACTTC	TRBD1	TRBV6-5	TRBJ2-7	-
CASSLWRTVNTGELFF	TGTGCCAGCAGTTTATGGCGGACAGTTAACACCGGGGAGCTGTTTTTT	-	TRBV27	TRBJ2-2	once
CASTRFIHSNQPQHF	TGTGCCAGCACGCGGTTTATTCATAGCAATCAGCCCCAGCATTTT	-	TRBV6-4	TRBJ1-5	-
CASSLAGGSGANVLTF	TGTGCCAGCAGCTTAGCGGGGGGTTCTGGGGCCAACGTCCTGACTTTC	-	TRBV7-6	TRBJ2-6	-
CASRPIQGQPETQYF	TGTGCCAGCAGACCCATCCAGGGGCAACCAGAGACCCAGTACTTC	-	TRBV7-9	TRBJ2-5	-
CASSESRGNGYTF	TGTGCCAGCAGTGAGTCCAGGGGTAACGGCTACACCTTC	-	TRBV2	TRBJ1-2	-
CASSLTGTGVYEQYF	TGTGCCAGCAGTTTAACCGGGACAGGGGTATACGAGCAGTACTTC	TRBD1	TRBV6-5	TRBJ2-7	-
CASNPTESSYNEQFF	TGTGCCAGCAACCCGACAGAGAGCTCCTACAATGAGCAGTTCTTC	-	TRBV2	TRBJ2-1	-
CASSSRSGDDNEQFF	TGTGCCAGCAGCTCAAGGTCGGGAGATGACAATGAGCAGTTCTTC	-	TRBV7-2	TRBJ2-1	-
CASRIQQGALSGELFF	TGTGCCAGCAGAATCCAACAGGGGGCCCTATCCGGGGAGCTGTTTTTT	TRBD1	TRBV6-6	TRBJ2-2	-
CATSGGLADPTDTQYF	TGTGCCACCAGCGGGGGACTAGCCGATCCCACAGATACGCAGTATTTT	TRBD2	TRBV15	TRBJ2-3	-
CACTPDWRTDTQYF	TGTGCCTGCACTCCGGACTGGCGCACAGATACGCAGTATTTT	-	TRBV30	TRBJ2-3	once
CASSLTRQGIYGYTF	TGTGCCAGCAGCTTAACCAGACAGGGGATCTATGGCTACACCTTC	TRBD1	TRBV7-2	TRBJ1-2	-
CASSQDPIGGINGYTF	TGCGCCAGCAGCCAAGACCCAATAGGGGGCATCAATGGCTACACCTTC	TRBD1	TRBV4-3	TRBJ1-2	-
CASSSRNLAGGADTQYF	TGTGCCAGCAGCTCCCGAAATCTAGCGGGAGGGGCAGATACGCAGTATTTT	TRBD2	TRBV7-3	TRBJ2-3	-
CASSYDRDQPQHF	TGTGCCAGCAGTTACGACAGGGATCAGCCCCAGCATTTT	TRBD1	TRBV6-5	TRBJ1-5	-
CASSLSGQGGSYEQYF	TGTGCCAGCAGTTTATCGGGTCAGGGTGGGTCCTACGAGCAGTACTTC	-	TRBV27	TRBJ2-7	-
CASSPQPGLTHNEQFF	TGTGCCAGCAGCCCCCAACCGGGACTAACACACAATGAGCAGTTCTTC	TRBD2	TRBV9	TRBJ2-1	once
CASSLGGQYIEAFF	TGTGCCAGCAGCTTGGGGGGCCAATATATTGAAGCTTTCTTT	-	TRBV5-5	TRBJ1-1	-
CASSRLAGGSTDTQYF	TGTGCCAGCAGCCGACTAGCGGGGGGAAGCACAGATACGCAGTATTTT	TRBD2	TRBV3-1/TRBV3-2	TRBJ2-3	-
CASSQGRLGGTIYF	TGTGCCAGCAGCCAAGGTCGTTTAGGAGGCACCATATATTTT	-	TRBV3-1/TRBV3-2	TRBJ1-3	-
CASSEIMRGLAGSGELFF	TGTGCCAGCAGTGAAATAATGAGGGGACTAGCGGGATCCGGGGAGCTGTTTTTT	TRBD2	TRBV6-1	TRBJ2-2	-
CASSSRQRQYNSPLHF	TGCGCCAGCAGCTCTCGACAGAGACAGTATAATTCACCCCTCCACTTT	-	TRBV5-1	TRBJ1-6	-
CASSLLDSYGYTF	TGTGCCAGCTCACTTTTGGACAGTTATGGCTACACCTTC	-	TRBV18	TRBJ1-2	-
CASSLVHNQPQHF	TGTGCCAGCAGTTTAGTCCATAATCAGCCCCAGCATTTT	-	TRBV12-3/TRBV12-4	TRBJ1-5	-
CASQGTLDTGELFF	TGTGCCAGCCAGGGAACTCTGGACACCGGGGAGCTGTTTTTT	-	TRBV27	TRBJ2-2	-
CASLSGSSYEQYF	TGTGCCAGCCTCAGCGGGAGCTCCTACGAGCAGTACTTC	TRBD2	TRBV28	TRBJ2-7	-
CASSQEWGTANRGYTF	TGTGCCAGCAGCCAAGAATGGGGGACAGCGAATAGGGGCTACACCTTC	TRBD1	TRBV14	TRBJ1-2	-
CASSQGSRSTDTQYF	TGTGCCAGCAGCCAAGGGTCTAGAAGCACAGATACGCAGTATTTT	-	TRBV3-1/TRBV3-2	TRBJ2-3	-
CASSSRKVTDTQYF	TGTGCCAGCAGCTCCAGGAAGGTCACAGATACGCAGTATTTT	-	TRBV7-2	TRBJ2-3	once
CASSLGSPRGLSGANVLTF	TGTGCCAGCAGTTTAGGGTCGCCCCGAGGGCTCTCTGGGGCCAACGTCCTGACTTTC	-	TRBV7-3	TRBJ2-6	-
CASSATSGGADTQYF	TGTGCCAGCAGTGCTACTAGCGGGGGGGCAGATACGCAGTATTTT	TRBD2	TRBV6-4	TRBJ2-3	-